Following are 20 T cell receptor beta chains from one sample sequenced in a study of blood T cells in healthy people across ages. PCR was performed a second time for about 7 to 11 cycles using a sample-barcoded 5' primer and a J-beta primer mix. TCRdb itself ran the 5' RACE reads through MiXCR, one entry per CDR3 protein. The data show approximately 600,000 distinct CDR3 sequences, 58% seen once. The sequenced material came from blood. These receptors were taken from a man aged 55 to 70 in good health.

There are a few counts of this clonotype. The chain has TRBV29-1 and TRBJ2-3; D is unclear. The CDR3 totals 11 residues. From germline, CDR1 is SQVTM and CDR2 ANQGSEA. Trimming pared 3 bases from V and 2 bases from J, leaving 3 bases between. CDR3 coding DNA: TGCAGCGTTGATCTCACAGATACGCAGTATTTT. Translated: CSVDLTDTQYF.

V usage is TRBV7-2 and J usage is TRBJ2-3, with D possibly TRBD1 on 6 matching bases. This CDR3 has 15 amino acids. Germline assignment: CDR1 SGHTA and CDR2 FQGNSA. Deletions cut 2 bases from V and 0 bases from J, with 9 bases between. CDR3 in amino acids: CASSLNRVSTDTQYF. The CDR3, as DNA: TGTGCCAGCAGCTTAAACAGGGTTAGCACAGATACGCAGTATTTT.

V is TRBV4-2 and J is TRBJ2-3; 8 bases align to TRBD1. Germline V lookup: CDR1 LGHNA, CDR2 YNFKEQ. The V gene end was trimmed by 4 bases and the J gene end by 1 base; junction bases not matched to a gene: 7. The length of the CDR3 is 16 residues. The CDR3 region has the DNA TGTGCCAGCAGCCTCTCGACAGGGGTTGGCACAGATACGCAGTATTTT. Encoded protein: CASSLSTGVGTDTQYF.

The rearrangement links TRBV25-1 to TRBJ2-5; 9 nucleotides align to TRBD2. The DNA end is more similar to TRBJ2-7, so the J call may be wrong. The CDR3 contains 15 residues. Germline CDR1 MGHDK, CDR2 SYGVNS. In DNA, the CDR3 is TGTGCCAGCAGTGGGAGCGGGGGGCTGAGATACGAGCAGTACTTC. It is translated as CASSGSGGLRYEQYF.

This clonotype was counted a few times. The chain employs TRBV29-1 and TRBJ1-5; 7 nucleotides agree with TRBD1. The V gene's germline CDR1 is SQVTM and CDR2 ANQGSEA. The CDR3 is 15 amino acids. Germline trimming cut 4 bases from V and 2 bases from J; bases unmatched to any gene: 8. The chain's CDR3 is CSVVTQGKGNQPQHF. CDR3 sequence (DNA): TGCAGCGTTGTTACACAGGGGAAGGGCAATCAGCCCCAGCATTTT.

The V gene is TRBV20-1, the J gene TRBJ2-1, with D uncertain. Germline V gives CDR1 DFQATT, CDR2 SNEGSKA (reference sequence). The CDR3 covers 13 residues. Trimming cost V 3 bases and J 2 bases, with 8 bases left between them. DNA of the CDR3: TGCAGTGCTAGGGGGATTACCTACAATGAGCAGTTCTTC. This gives the protein CSARGITYNEQFF.

The table lists this clonotype with a count of one. V is TRBV7-9 and J is TRBJ1-1, with D maybe TRBD1 (5 bases). This CDR3 has 12 residues. Germline V gives CDR1 SEHNR, CDR2 FQNEAQ (reference sequence). The V end lost 1 base, the J end lost 8 bases, and 8 bases lay between the germline ends. CDR3 sequence reads: CASSLEGPEAFF. In nucleotides, the CDR3 is TGTGCCAGCAGCTTAGAGGGGCCAGAAGCTTTCTTT.

This clonotype was detected only a few times. V usage is TRBV13 and J usage is TRBJ2-4, with TRBD1 matching 12 bases. This CDR3 contains 16 residues. V dropped 6 bases and J dropped 3; count of bases not matched to a gene: 6. Germline-derived CDR1 and CDR2 are PRHDT and FYEKMQ (reference sequence). CDR3 DNA sequence: TGTGCCAGCAGTTCCGGGACAGGGGGCGGCAAAAACATTCAGTACTTC. This translates into CASSSGTGGGKNIQYF. Together with reference TRBV13 and TRBJ2-4, the CDR3 gives the full variable domain: AAGVIQSPRHLIKEKRETATLKCYPIPRHDTVYWYQQGPGQDPQFLISFYEKMQSDKGSIPDRFSAQQFSDYHSELNMSSLELGDSALYFCASSSGTGGGKNIQYFGAGTRLSVL.

A few counts support this clonotype. The chain couples TRBV4-2 to TRBJ2-7, with D unclear. Germline CDR1 LGHNA, CDR2 YNFKEQ. Between the trimmed V and J ends, which lost 0 bases and 1 base, there was a span of 10 bases. The CDR3 runs to 15 residues. As DNA, the CDR3 is TGTGCCAGCAGCCAAGAAGTCCAAGTTTCCTACGAGCAGTACTTC. It yields the protein CASSQEVQVSYEQYF.

The J gene is TRBJ2-3, the V gene TRBV11-2, with D possibly matching TRBD1 (5 bases). V was clipped by 0 bases and J by 6 bases, with 13 bases between them. Per germline, CDR1 SGHAT and CDR2 FQNNGV. This CDR3 spans 15 amino acids. In DNA, the CDR3 is TGTGCCAGCAGCTTAGATTGGGGCCAGGCTGATACGCAGTATTTT. It translates to CASSLDWGQADTQYF.

With respect to this clonotype: A junction end diverges from the germline sequence, so it may reflect a read error. V usage is TRBV4-1 and J usage is TRBJ2-7, with TRBD2 matching 8 bases. Looked up from germline, CDR1 is MGHRA and CDR2 is YSYEKL. The CDR3 is 17 amino acids. The CDR3 is CASSQDRDGGAAYERYF. CDR3 in DNA: TGCGCCAGCAGCCAAGATCGGGACGGGGGGGCCGCCTACGAGCGGTACTTC.

The chain couples TRBV3-1 to TRBJ2-1, with 13 bases aligning to TRBD2. CDR3 length: 14 residues. Germline V gene lookup returns CDR1 LGHDT and CDR2 YNNKEL (reference sequence). Germline trimming cut 5 bases from V and 15 bases from J; bases unmatched to any gene: 10. This CDR3 is CASSGGLAGARRFF. The CDR3 nucleotides read TGTGCCAGCAGCGGAGGACTAGCGGGGGCTAGGCGGTTCTTC.

The chain uses TRBV5-1 and TRBJ2-5, with 8 bases lining up with TRBD2. V shed 4 bases, J shed 2 bases, and the junction held 7 bases outside the gene matches. The CDR3 length is 15 residues. CDR1 and CDR2 from the germline V gene are SGHRS and YFSETQ. This chain's CDR3 is CASSRSGGLQETQYF. Written as DNA, the CDR3 is TGCGCCAGCAGCAGAAGCGGGGGCCTACAAGAGACCCAGTACTTC. The whole variable domain, remainder taken from reference TRBV5-1 and TRBJ2-5, is KAGVTQTPRYLIKTRGQQVTLSCSPISGHRSVSWYQQTPGQGLQFLFEYFSETQRNKGNFPGRFSGRQFSNSRSEMNVSTLELGDSALYLCASSRSGGLQETQYFGPGTRLLVL.

This sequence joins TRBV20-1 and TRBJ1-5; TRBD1 matches at 7 bases. This CDR3 comprises 14 residues. Germline loops: CDR1 DFQATT, CDR2 SNEGSKA (reference sequence). V trimming: 4 bases; J trimming: 7 bases; junction bases outside the gene matches: 10. The CDR3 is CSATSPGGQQPQHF. The DNA for the CDR3 is TGCAGTGCTACATCTCCAGGGGGGCAACAGCCCCAGCATTTT.

The chain employs TRBV4-1 and TRBJ1-1; D uncertain. The germline gives CDR1 MGHRA, CDR2 YSYEKL. V shed 3 bases and J shed 5 bases, with 16 bases lying between them. The CDR3 runs to 15 residues. For the CDR3, the DNA is TGCGCCAGCAGCCAGCCGGGCTCACAAGGGACTGAAGCTTTCTTT. Encoded protein: CASSQPGSQGTEAFF.

This clonotype has only a few counts. The rearrangement joins TRBV10-3 to TRBJ2-3; 9 bases line up with TRBD2. The CDR3 is 12 amino acids. The germline V gene has CDR1 ENHRY and CDR2 SYGVKD. V gave up 8 bases and J gave up 6 bases; unmatched junction bases: 3. CDR3 loop: CAIGTSGDTQYF. The CDR3 DNA is TGTGCCATCGGCACTAGCGGGGATACGCAGTATTTT.

The chain has TRBV29-1 and TRBJ2-3; 12 bases are a match to TRBD2. Germline CDR1 is SQVTM and CDR2 is ANQGSEA. The CDR3 contains 13 residues. V lost 4 bases, J lost 8 bases, and 4 bases stayed unmatched. Here the CDR3 DNA reads TGCAGCGTTGCTAGCGGGGGGGCAGTTACGCAGTATTTT. It encodes CSVASGGAVTQYF.

V is TRBV18 and J is TRBJ2-1, with 11 bases identical to TRBD2. J lost 12 bases, V lost 0 bases, and 13 bases had no gene match. CDR3 length: 17 residues. Germline CDR1 reads KGHSH; CDR2 reads LQKENI. The CDR3: CASSPPGTSGLSGGQFF. The CDR3 coding sequence is TGTGCCAGCTCACCACCCGGGACTAGCGGTCTCTCGGGCGGGCAGTTCTTC. The variable domain in full, with the rest retrieved from reference TRBV18 and TRBJ2-1, is NAGVMQNPRHLVRRRGQEARLRCSPMKGHSHVYWYRQLPEEGLKFMVYLQKENIIDESGMPKERFSAEFPKEGPSILRIQQVVRGDSAAYFCASSPPGTSGLSGGQFFGPGTRLTVL.

The chain has TRBV20-1 and TRBJ2-4, with D perhaps TRBD1 or TRBD2 (5 bases each). V dropped 3 bases and J dropped 6 bases, with 15 bases sitting between them. Per the germline V gene, CDR1 is DFQATT and CDR2 is SNEGSKA (reference sequence). The CDR3 totals 14 residues. CDR3 protein: CSASFREQANIQYF. The CDR3 DNA is TGCAGTGCTAGTTTCCGGGAACAGGCAAACATTCAGTACTTC.

The CDR3 sequence: CASSLSLDEKLFF. The CDR3 nucleotides read TGCGCCAGCAGCTTGAGTTTGGATGAAAAACTGTTTTTT. The chain couples TRBV5-1 to TRBJ1-4; D call uncertain. The CDR3 is 13 residues long. Per germline, CDR1 SGHRS and CDR2 YFSETQ. V was trimmed by 1 base and J by 6 bases, leaving 7 bases between them.